The 32 T cell receptor beta chains listed next were all sequenced from one sample in a study of T cell responses to AZD1222 COVID-19 vaccine. Profiled with immunoSEQ multiplex PCR; TCRdb holds only in-frame clones, not every one. The sample yields 130,000 to 150,000 clones, 80% to 85% seen once. The material sequenced was peripheral blood, taken on day 0 of MenACWY control vaccination. Receptors were obtained from an adult in good health.

This chain uses TRBV21-1 with TRBJ2-7. TRBV21-1 constitutes a pseudogene. The CDR3 runs 14 residues. Here the CDR3 reads CASSKRTQSYEQYV. The CDR3 nucleotides are TGTGCCAGCAGCAAAAGAACTCAGAGCTACGAGCAGTACGTC.

This clone has only one observation. The CDR3 bases are TGTGCCAGCAGCGTAGATGGGGCGGGGGAGCAGTACTTC. It codes for CASSVDGAGEQYF. The V gene is TRBV9, the J gene TRBJ2-7; D is possibly TRBD2 (6 bases). This CDR3 has 13 amino acids. CDR1 is SGDLS and CDR2 is YYNGEE in the germline V gene. V lost 0 bases, J lost 7 bases, and 11 bases lay in between.

This clone was seen more than once but under ten times. The V gene is TRBV5-5, the J gene TRBJ1-1, with D uncertain. The CDR3 has 14 residues. Germline CDR1 is SGHKS and CDR2 is YYEKEE (reference sequence). V dropped 0 bases and J dropped 1 base, with 7 bases sitting between them. CDR3: CASSLESRNTEAFF. In DNA form, the CDR3 reads TGTGCCAGCAGCTTGGAAAGTAGGAACACTGAAGCTTTCTTT.

This clone has only one observation. V gene TRBV6-2 or TRBV6-3 combines with J gene TRBJ1-2, with D uncertain. Germline CDR1 MNHEY, CDR2 SVGEGT. The germline V and J ends were trimmed by 2 bases and 2 bases, with 3 bases remaining between them. This CDR3 spans 12 amino acids. The CDR3 sequence: CASSYGNYGYTF. CDR3 DNA: TGTGCCAGCAGTTACGGGAACTATGGCTACACCTTC.

The rearrangement uses TRBV27 and TRBJ1-1; 7 nucleotides agree with TRBD1. This CDR3 contains 13 residues. Germline V gene data show CDR1 as MNHEY and CDR2 as SMNVEV (reference sequence). After removal of 5 bases from V and 6 bases from J, the junction contained 6 bases not matched to a gene. CDR3 coding DNA: TGTGCCAGCAGTCCCCGACAGGGATCTGAAGCTTTCTTT. Its protein is CASSPRQGSEAFF.

As for this clone: Compared with germline, one end of the junction differs, possibly owing to a read error. J is TRBJ2-1 and V is TRBV28, with 9 bases aligning to TRBD2. The length of the CDR3 is 16 residues. Germline CDR1 MDHEN, CDR2 SYDVKM. The CDR3 nucleotides are TGTGCCAGCAGTCCCGCAGCGGGGGGCTCCGACAATGAGCAGTTCTTC. Its protein product is CASSPAAGGSDNEQFF.

The CDR3 loop reads CATRKDRNTGELFF. CDR3 DNA: TGCGCCACCCGAAAGGACAGGAACACCGGGGAGCTGTTTTTT. V is TRBV5-1 and J is TRBJ2-2, with D perhaps TRBD1 (6 bases). Trimming cost V 9 bases and J 1 base, with 13 bases left between them. Germline CDR1 SGHRS, CDR2 YFSETQ. This CDR3 contains 14 residues.

This clone was seen only once. This rearrangement joins TRBV5-6 to TRBJ1-4; TRBD1 is a possible D gene (6 bases). The CDR3 has 14 residues. V was clipped by 2 bases and J by 6 bases, with 11 bases between them. The germline V gene encodes CDR1 SGHDT and CDR2 YYEEEE. The CDR3 is CASSLQGWDEKLFF. The CDR3 DNA reads TGTGCCAGCAGCTTACAGGGCTGGGATGAAAAACTGTTTTTT.

CDR3 coding DNA: TGTGCCAGCAGCTCACCCCCTGGGGGGGTCTCCTACGAGCAGTACTTC. The encoded protein is CASSSPPGGVSYEQYF. This chain uses TRBV7-9 with TRBJ2-7, with 7 nucleotides matching TRBD2. From germline, CDR1 is SEHNR and CDR2 FQNEAQ (reference sequence). The ends lost 4 bases at V and 0 bases at J; junction bases unmatched: 9. This CDR3 has 16 residues.

The chain carries TRBV10-1 and TRBJ2-1, with 7 bases identical to TRBD2. V lost 5 bases to trimming and J lost 0 bases; unmatched junction nucleotides: 4. From germline, CDR1 is WNHNN and CDR2 SYGVQD (reference sequence). The CDR3 totals 15 residues. The CDR3 nucleotides are TGCGCCAGCAGTTTTGAGCGGGGCTCCTACAATGAGCAGTTCTTC. Amino acid sequence: CASSFERGSYNEQFF.

V gene TRBV2 combines with J gene TRBJ1-2, with 9 bases matching TRBD1. Trimming took 0 bases from V and 7 from J; bases not matched to a gene: 6. CDR3 length: 15 amino acids. Germline V gives CDR1 SNHLY, CDR2 FYNNEI. The CDR3 loop reads CASSEAGDRVAGYTF. The CDR3 DNA reads TGTGCCAGCAGTGAAGCGGGGGACAGGGTTGCTGGCTACACCTTC.

V is TRBV28 and J is TRBJ2-2; D gene uncertain. Trimming pared 6 bases from V and 8 bases from J, leaving 10 bases between. The CDR3 extends over 12 amino acids. Germline values: CDR1 MDHEN, CDR2 SYDVKM. The CDR3 DNA reads as TGTGCCAGCAGCCGCACTCGGGGGGAGCTGTTTTTT. Protein: CASSRTRGELFF.

The chain has TRBV4-1 and TRBJ1-2; D may be TRBD1 (5 bases). Germline values: CDR1 MGHRA, CDR2 YSYEKL. This CDR3 is built from 16 residues. With 1 base removed from V and 2 bases from J, the gap between germline ends came to 14 bases. CDR3 nucleotides: TGCGCCAGCAGCCAAGTCGGGACCCGAGTGAACTATGGCTACACCTTC. Its translation: CASSQVGTRVNYGYTF.

The chain recombines TRBV7-9 with TRBJ2-3; 7 nucleotides align to TRBD2. Germline V gene data show CDR1 as SEHNR and CDR2 as FQNEAQ (reference sequence). The CDR3 has 16 residues. V trimming: 6 bases; J trimming: 5 bases; junction bases outside the gene matches: 14. The DNA of the CDR3 is TGTGCCAGCAGTCAACTACTAGCGAATCTGGGAGATACGCAGTATTTT. Protein sequence: CASSQLLANLGDTQYF.

The V gene is TRBV7-6, the J gene TRBJ1-2; D remains ambiguous. Trimming shortened V by 2 bases and J by 4 bases, and 8 bases separated the two germline ends. Germline assignment: CDR1 SGHVS and CDR2 FNYEAQ. The CDR3 has 13 amino acids. CDR3 region: CASSLNSGYGYTF. The DNA of the CDR3 is TGTGCCAGCAGCTTAAACAGCGGCTATGGCTACACCTTC.

The CDR3 loop reads CASSATGGEQYF. The CDR3 DNA reads as TGCGCCAGCAGTGCAACAGGGGGGGAGCAGTACTTC. The chain employs TRBV10-2 and TRBJ2-7; 8 positions match TRBD1. Germline-derived CDR1 and CDR2 are WSHSY and SAAADI. J was trimmed by 7 bases and V by 4 bases; bases with no gene match: 3. CDR3 length: 12 residues.

The V call is TRBV6-5, the J call TRBJ1-2; D might be TRBD1 (5 bases). The CDR3 has 13 amino acids. Germline values: CDR1 MNHEY, CDR2 SVGAGI. Trimming took 3 bases from V and 5 from J, leaving 10 bases between them. This chain's CDR3 is CASSYGGSYGYTF. The CDR3 DNA sequence: TGTGCCAGCAGTTATGGGGGATCTTATGGCTACACCTTC.

The chain recombines TRBV5-8 with TRBJ1-4; D uncertain. The germline V gene has CDR1 SGHTS and CDR2 YDEGEE. The ends were cut back, 0 bases at V and 6 bases at J, with 9 bases in the middle. The CDR3 runs to 14 residues. The CDR3 DNA reads TGTGCCAGCAGCTTGGATGTGGGGTATGAAAAACTGTTTTTT. It codes for CASSLDVGYEKLFF. The full variable domain, in which reference TRBV5-8 and TRBJ1-4 provide the parts outside the CDR3, is EAGVTQSPTHLIKTRGQQATLRCSPISGHTSVYWYQQALGLGLQFLLWYDEGEERNRGNFPPRFSGRQFPNYSSELNVNALELEDSALYLCASSLDVGYEKLFFGSGTQLSVL.

This clone occurred a few times. The rearrangement joins TRBV27 to TRBJ2-2; 10 bases map to TRBD2. CDR1 is MNHEY, CDR2 SMNVEV, per germline (reference sequence). Germline trimming cut 6 bases from V and 3 bases from J; bases unmatched to any gene: 1. This CDR3 is built from 14 residues. The CDR3 spells CASRAGGHTGELFF. CDR3 nucleotide sequence: TGTGCCAGCAGAGCGGGGGGGCACACCGGGGAGCTGTTTTTT.

The chain is built from TRBV3-1 (or the pseudogene TRBV3-2) and TRBJ2-4; 9 bases fit TRBD2. The J segment lost 9 bases and the V segment lost 2 bases, leaving 8 bases of the junction unmatched. Germline loops: CDR1 LGHDT, CDR2 YNNKEL (reference sequence). There are 15 residues in the CDR3. This chain's CDR3 is CASSQRLAVNAIQYF. For the CDR3, the DNA is TGTGCCAGCAGCCAACGACTAGCGGTAAATGCCATTCAGTACTTC.

The CDR3 here is CASKLSFLQETQYF. The CDR3 DNA reads TGTGCCAGCAAACTAAGCTTCCTTCAAGAGACCCAGTACTTC. The chain recombines TRBV19 with TRBJ2-5; D is uncertain. CDR3 length: 14 amino acids. Germline lookup yields CDR1 LNHDA and CDR2 SQIVND (reference sequence). V dropped 9 bases and J dropped 2 bases, with 16 bases sitting between them.

V and J are TRBV29-1 and TRBJ2-1; TRBD1 matches 10 bases. The CDR3 totals 18 residues. With 6 bases clipped from V and 8 bases from J, the junction kept 22 bases outside the gene matches. CDR1 and CDR2 from the germline V gene are SQVTM and ANQGSEA. The CDR3 loop is CSVDRDRGLSGGEDEQFF. The DNA for the CDR3 is TGCAGCGTGGACCGGGACAGGGGATTATCTGGAGGGGAGGATGAGCAGTTCTTC.

CDR3 in amino acids: CASSLGGLAYNEQFF. Written as DNA, the CDR3 is TGTGCCAGCAGCCTAGGGGGACTAGCATACAATGAGCAGTTCTTC. This sequence joins TRBV7-9 and TRBJ2-1, with TRBD2 identical over 9 bases. The CDR3 is 15 residues long. The J segment lost 4 bases and the V segment lost 5 bases, leaving 6 bases of the junction unmatched. In germline, CDR1 is SEHNR, CDR2 FQNEAQ (reference sequence). Drawing the rest from reference TRBV7-9 and TRBJ2-1, the complete variable domain is DTGVSQNPRHKITKRGQNVTFRCDPISEHNRLYWYRQTLGQGPEFLTYFQNEAQLEKSRLLSDRFSAERPKGSFSTLEIQRTEQGDSAMYLCASSLGGLAYNEQFFGPGTRLTVL.

The J gene is TRBJ1-2, the V gene TRBV28; D possibly corresponds to TRBD1 (6 bases). Per the germline V gene, CDR1 is MDHEN and CDR2 is SYDVKM. V dropped 7 bases and J dropped 4 bases, with 13 bases sitting between them. This CDR3 has 13 residues. The CDR3 reads CASNPTGSYGYTF. CDR3 in DNA: TGTGCCAGCAACCCGACAGGCAGCTATGGCTACACCTTC.

The chain combines TRBV5-4 with TRBJ2-3; the match to TRBD2 covers 11 bases. The germline V gene encodes CDR1 SGHNT and CDR2 YYREEE (reference sequence). V was clipped by 3 bases and J by 6 bases; unmatched bases: 9. CDR3 length equals 16 residues. CDR3 nucleotides: TGTGCCAGCAGCTCCCGGACTAGCGGGTCATCCGATACGCAGTATTTT. Translating it yields CASSSRTSGSSDTQYF.

V usage is TRBV19 and J usage is TRBJ1-1; no definite D call. CDR1 is LNHDA, CDR2 SQIVND, per germline (reference sequence). V was trimmed by 6 bases and J by 13 bases, leaving 18 bases between them. The CDR3 covers 12 residues. The CDR3 sequence: CASSNVNQGVFF. The CDR3 DNA reads as TGTGCCAGTAGCAATGTTAACCAAGGTGTTTTCTTT.

This clone came up once. The CDR3 sequence is CASSPGQGIHEQYF. In DNA form, the CDR3 reads TGCGCCAGCAGCCCGGGACAGGGGATCCACGAGCAGTACTTC. J is TRBJ2-7 and V is TRBV5-1; 10 bases are shared with TRBD1. Germline CDR1 reads SGHRS; CDR2 reads YFSETQ. J gave up 5 bases and V 4 bases, and 6 bases lay outside the gene matches. The CDR3 runs to 14 residues.

This clone was seen just once. The chain links TRBV29-1 to TRBJ2-3, with a weak D call TRBD2 (5 bases). The CDR3 sequence is 18 residues long. The germline V gene encodes CDR1 SQVTM and CDR2 ANQGSEA. V dropped 6 bases and J dropped 5 bases, with 30 bases sitting between them. CDR3 nucleotides: TGCAGCGTCATTTCAGGTTTACGGGCCTCCCTACGGGGAGATACGCAGTATTTT. Its translation is CSVISGLRASLRGDTQYF.

The chain combines TRBV7-2 with TRBJ1-2, with 9 bases fitting TRBD1. The CDR3 covers 13 residues. With 4 bases clipped from V and 7 bases from J, the junction kept 4 bases outside the gene matches. Germline V gives CDR1 SGHTA, CDR2 FQGNSA. Here the CDR3 reads CASSSDRGSGYTF. Written as DNA, the CDR3 is TGTGCCAGCAGCTCGGACAGGGGTAGTGGCTACACCTTC.

The chain is built from TRBV5-1 and TRBJ2-3; 10 bases are a match to TRBD2. Germline values: CDR1 SGHRS, CDR2 YFSETQ. CDR3 length equals 16 residues. V lost 4 bases to trimming and J lost 0 bases; unmatched junction nucleotides: 5. This CDR3 is CASSRTSGASTDTQYF. The CDR3 DNA follows: TGCGCCAGCAGCCGAACTAGCGGGGCTAGCACAGATACGCAGTATTTT. Full variable domain (outside the CDR3, taken from reference TRBV5-1 and TRBJ2-3): KAGVTQTPRYLIKTRGQQVTLSCSPISGHRSVSWYQQTPGQGLQFLFEYFSETQRNKGNFPGRFSGRQFSNSRSEMNVSTLELGDSALYLCASSRTSGASTDTQYFGPGTRLTVL.

The genes are TRBV7-3 and TRBJ2-2; unclear D gene. V dropped 0 bases and J dropped 1 base, with 3 bases sitting between them. Germline V gives CDR1 SGHTA, CDR2 FQGTGA. CDR3 size: 14 residues. The CDR3 loop reads CASSLTGNTGELFF. CDR3 bases: TGTGCCAGCAGCTTAACGGGGAACACCGGGGAGCTGTTTTTT.

V is TRBV28 and J is TRBJ1-2; 7 bases are shared with TRBD1. Germline V gives CDR1 MDHEN, CDR2 SYDVKM. This CDR3 has 13 residues. V was clipped by 7 bases and J by 3 bases; unmatched bases: 5. CDR3 residues: CASTTGAHYGYTF. CDR3 coding DNA: TGTGCCAGCACCACAGGGGCCCACTATGGCTACACCTTC.